This T cell receptor (beta chain) emerged from a study of regulatory T cells in long-lasting Graves disease. Study overall: With positive TSH receptor antibodies and over 5 years of antithyroid drugs, Graves' disease was considered persistent. Notes on the study in general: Persistent patients had more shared public clonotypes (about 2,700) than new patients (roughly 940).

The V end lost 4 bases, the J end lost 8 bases, and 18 bases lay between the germline ends. Per germline, CDR1 SGHRS and CDR2 YFSETQ. The CDR3 spans 14 residues. Time point indicated: persistent/refractory GD, antithyroid drugs over 5 years with positive TRAb. PBMCs were the source of the RNA used for TCR sequencing. The patient group derived from an endocrinology department in Xi'an, China. On this clonotype: Its antigen is currently unknown.

Investigators prepared the TCR beta libraries by applying iRepertoire HTBI primers and Arm-PCR of CDR3 regions. TCRdb reprocessed the multiplex PCR reads via MiXCR and lists one record per CDR3 protein. The table records a few hundred thousand distinct CDR3 sequences, 20% to 30% of them present only once. Here the sequenced sample was peripheral blood mononuclear cells (PBMCs), taken when the disease was refractory, from a patient treated with antithyroid drugs. The chain recombines TRBV5-1 with TRBJ1-2; the D gene is possibly TRBD1 (6 bases). This TCR derives from a female donor with Graves disease. For the CDR3, the DNA is TGCGCCAGCAGCCAATTCCCAGGGGAAGGCGGCTACACCTTC. Amino acids: CASSQFPGEGGYTF.